Listed here are 32 T cell receptor beta chains from one sample, sequenced in a study of CD4 T cells in relation to SARS-CoV-2 and coronaviruses. Unexposed donor CD4+ T cells date from about 2011-2018, before the COVID-19 pandemic. The cells were cultured for about ten days before CD4+ T cells were isolated. TCRdb's copy holds only in-frame clones and misses some; the assay was immunoSEQ multiplex PCR. Of 25,000 to 30,000 clones in the sample, roughly 69% were seen once. These receptors have no known antigen. Sequencing was performed on CD4+ T cells from PBMCs, cultured in vitro. The receptors originated from a human donor in good health.

The chain employs TRBV11-2 and TRBJ2-1; D is possibly TRBD2 (6 bases). Germline V gene sequence: CDR1 SGHAT, CDR2 FQNNGV. The CDR3 contains 14 residues. Trimming removed 3 bases at V and 5 bases at J, with 11 bases between. CDR3: CASSFGTSNNEQFF. The CDR3 coding sequence is TGTGCCAGCAGCTTCGGGACTTCTAACAATGAGCAGTTCTTC.

The rearrangement uses TRBV9 and TRBJ2-7, with a possible D match to TRBD1 (6 bases). V was trimmed by 4 bases and J by 4 bases, leaving 12 bases between them. The CDR3 loop spans 13 amino acids. Germline CDR1 is SGDLS and CDR2 is YYNGEE. The CDR3 DNA reads as TGTGCCAGCAGCCGTCAGCAGGGGTACGAGCAGTACTTC. This sequence encodes CASSRQQGYEQYF.

The genes are TRBV6-1 and TRBJ2-3; 8 positions agree with TRBD2. With V trimmed by 4 bases and J by 6 bases, 15 bases remained unmatched. CDR1 and CDR2 (germline): MNHNS, SASEGT. The CDR3 spans 17 residues. The CDR3 bases are TGTGCCAGCAGTGGGGGTGGTCAACGGGGGGGCCAGGATACGCAGTATTTT. This sequence encodes CASSGGGQRGGQDTQYF.

V gene TRBV10-3 combines with J gene TRBJ1-5; D is uncertain. Trimming pared 0 bases from V and 4 bases from J, leaving 10 bases between. Germline lookup yields CDR1 ENHRY and CDR2 SYGVKD. CDR3 length: 15 amino acids. DNA for the CDR3: TGTGCCATCAGTGAGTCGGAAGTGCGAAATCAGCCCCAGCATTTT. Translation gives CAISESEVRNQPQHF.

V and J are TRBV21-1 and TRBJ2-3. TRBV21-1 is recorded as a pseudogene. This CDR3 has 17 residues. The CDR3 region has the DNA TGTGCCAGCAGCAAAGGGGTGGCAGATCCTAGCACAGATACGCAGTATTTT. This sequence encodes CASSKGVADPSTDTQYF.

The chain combines TRBV7-6 with TRBJ2-2; D is unclear. The CDR3 loop spans 17 amino acids. Per the germline V gene, CDR1 is SGHVS and CDR2 is FNYEAQ. V was trimmed by 6 bases and J by 1 base, leaving 18 bases between them. The CDR3 region has the DNA TGTGCCAGCAGAAATCCGTTTTCCGGTAGGAACACCGGGGAGCTGTTTTTT. The encoded protein is CASRNPFSGRNTGELFF. Full variable domain (outside the CDR3, taken from reference TRBV7-6 and TRBJ2-2): GAGVSQSPRYKVTKRGQDVALRCDPISGHVSLYWYRQALGQGPEFLTYFNYEAQQDKSGLPNDRFSAERPEGSISTLTIQRTEQRDSAMYRCASRNPFSGRNTGELFFGEGSRLTVL.

V gene TRBV9 combines with J gene TRBJ2-1; TRBD2 matches 8 bases. Trimming took 3 bases from V and 0 from J; bases not matched to a gene: 5. Germline V gene sequence: CDR1 SGDLS, CDR2 YYNGEE. The CDR3 has 16 amino acids. The chain's CDR3 is CASSAAGDGSYNEQFF. CDR3 in DNA: TGTGCCAGCAGCGCAGCGGGGGACGGCTCCTACAATGAGCAGTTCTTC.

This sequence joins TRBV19 and TRBJ1-2, with D tentatively TRBD1 (5 bases). Germline CDR1 reads LNHDA; CDR2 reads SQIVND (reference sequence). The V end lost 7 bases, the J end lost 3 bases, and 12 bases lay between the germline ends. The CDR3 length is 13 residues. CDR3 DNA: TGTGCCAGTAATTCGGGGGTGGACTATGGCTACACCTTC. Protein: CASNSGVDYGYTF.

This rearrangement joins TRBV4-3 to TRBJ2-2, with unresolved D. Trimming cost V 2 bases and J 8 bases, with 18 bases left between them. CDR1 is LGHNA, CDR2 YSLEER, per germline. CDR3 size: 16 residues. The CDR3 DNA sequence: TGCGCCAGCAGCCAACAGCTGTATGGGTTACCTGGGGAGCTGTTTTTT. It encodes CASSQQLYGLPGELFF.

This chain uses TRBV2 with TRBJ2-7; D is uncertain. Trimming removed 2 bases at V and 11 bases at J, with 13 bases between. In germline, CDR1 is SNHLY, CDR2 FYNNEI. The CDR3 covers 12 residues. As DNA, the CDR3 is TGTGCCAGCAGTGAAAGCCCCGGTCTAAAGTACTTC. This translates into CASSESPGLKYF.

The V call is TRBV6-6, the J call TRBJ2-4; D is unclear. Germline V lookup: CDR1 MNHNY, CDR2 SVGAGI (reference sequence). V was shortened by 5 bases and J by 1 base, with 9 bases between the two germline ends. The length of the CDR3 is 14 residues. CDR3 DNA: TGTGCCAGCAGTCCCGGCCAGGCCAAAAACATTCAGTACTTC. Its protein product is CASSPGQAKNIQYF.

The chain joins TRBV7-2 to TRBJ2-7, with D perhaps matching TRBD1 or TRBD2 (6 bases each). Trimming left V 6 bases short and J 2 bases short, with 14 bases between. The germline V gene encodes CDR1 SGHTA and CDR2 FQGNSA. This CDR3 spans 14 amino acids. The CDR3 nucleotides read TGTGCCAGCAGTCGGGGGCCCGCCGCCTACGAGCAGTACTTC. As protein: CASSRGPAAYEQYF. Variable domain in full (rest from reference TRBV7-2 and TRBJ2-7): GAGVSQSPSNKVTEKGKDVELRCDPISGHTALYWYRQSLGQGLEFLIYFQGNSAPDKSGLPSDRFSAERTGGSVSTLTIQRTQQEDSAVYLCASSRGPAAYEQYFGPGTRLTVT.

The rearrangement joins TRBV5-5 to TRBJ1-3; D is unresolved. With 6 bases removed from V and 0 bases from J, the gap between germline ends came to 13 bases. Germline assignment: CDR1 SGHKS and CDR2 YYEKEE (reference sequence). CDR3 length: 15 residues. The CDR3, as DNA: TGTGCCAGCACCCCCACAATTCTCTCTGGAAACACCATATATTTT. This encodes CASTPTILSGNTIYF.

This chain connects TRBV6-5 to TRBJ2-7, with unresolved D. The CDR3 has 15 residues. Trimming took off 5 bases at V and 0 bases at J, with 14 bases between the two ends. CDR1 MNHEY and CDR2 SVGAGI come from the germline V gene. This CDR3 reads CASSPQDMSSYEQYF. DNA of the CDR3: TGTGCCAGCAGTCCTCAGGATATGAGCTCCTACGAGCAGTACTTC.

The V call is TRBV11-1, the J call TRBJ2-5; D is ambiguous. CDR1 and CDR2 (germline): SGHAT, FQDESV (reference sequence). The CDR3 is 15 residues long. Trimming took 3 bases from V and 5 from J, leaving 16 bases between them. The CDR3 DNA is TGTGCCAGCAGCTTCCGAGAACAGCCGGCGGAGACCCAGTACTTC. Encoded protein: CASSFREQPAETQYF.

This chain links TRBV29-1 with TRBJ2-1; D may match TRBD1 or TRBD2 (6 bases each). The CDR3 is made up of 15 amino acids. With 3 bases removed from V and 0 bases from J, the gap between germline ends came to 12 bases. Germline V gene sequence: CDR1 SQVTM, CDR2 ANQGSEA. The CDR3 reads CSVDSGAGSYNEQFF. The CDR3 bases are TGCAGCGTTGATTCGGGGGCAGGCTCCTACAATGAGCAGTTCTTC.

This chain uses TRBV4-3 with TRBJ2-7, with D possibly matching TRBD2 (5 bases). From germline, CDR1 is LGHNA and CDR2 YSLEER. The length of the CDR3 is 14 residues. V lost 0 bases and J lost 5, with 11 bases in between. The CDR3 region has the DNA TGCGCCAGCAGCCAAGATCTGGCTAGCCACGAGCAGTACTTC. This gives the protein CASSQDLASHEQYF.

V is TRBV7-9 and J is TRBJ1-3; a weak D match, TRBD1 (5 bases). V was shortened by 1 base and J by 2 bases, with 9 bases between the two germline ends. Germline V gene lookup returns CDR1 SEHNR and CDR2 FQNEAQ (reference sequence). The CDR3 has 15 residues. The CDR3 is CASSLGRAAGNTIYF. The CDR3, as DNA: TGTGCCAGCAGCTTAGGCAGGGCTGCTGGAAACACCATATATTTT.

The chain recombines TRBV4-1 with TRBJ2-1; D gene uncertain. The CDR3 runs to 12 residues. The ends were cut back, 0 bases at V and 9 bases at J, with 6 bases in the middle. Per germline, CDR1 MGHRA and CDR2 YSYEKL. Written as DNA, the CDR3 is TGCGCCAGCAGCCAAGAGGGCCGTGAGCAGTTCTTC. Translation: CASSQEGREQFF.

The chain joins TRBV2 to TRBJ2-1, with 10 bases that match TRBD1. Per germline, CDR1 SNHLY and CDR2 FYNNEI. Unmatched junction bases numbered 4, after V lost 6 bases and J lost 2 bases. The CDR3 is 15 residues long. The DNA of the CDR3 is TGTGCCAGCAGCAGGGGACAGGGGACCTACAATGAGCAGTTCTTC. Protein product: CASSRGQGTYNEQFF.

This chain joins TRBV19 and TRBJ2-3; 13 bases agree with TRBD2. Germline lookup yields CDR1 LNHDA and CDR2 SQIVND (reference sequence). V lost 4 bases, J lost 2 bases, and 6 bases stayed unmatched. This CDR3 comprises 17 residues. CDR3 DNA sequence: TGTGCCAGTAGTACAGGGACTAGCGGGGACTTCACAGATACGCAGTATTTT. This gives the protein CASSTGTSGDFTDTQYF.

The V gene is TRBV10-1, the J gene TRBJ2-3, with 8 positions matching TRBD2. CDR3 length: 13 residues. The V gene end was trimmed by 3 bases and the J gene end by 7 bases; junction bases not matched to a gene: 3. Germline lookup yields CDR1 WNHNN and CDR2 SYGVQD (reference sequence). CDR3 region: CASSDGLANTQYF. DNA of the CDR3: TGCGCCAGCAGTGACGGACTAGCCAATACGCAGTATTTT.

CDR3 sequence reads: CASSFGPGMEQFF. The CDR3 DNA reads TGTGCCAGCAGCTTTGGACCGGGGATGGAGCAGTTCTTC. J is TRBJ2-1 and V is TRBV7-9; maybe TRBD2 (5 bases). CDR1 is SEHNR, CDR2 FQNEAQ, per germline (reference sequence). The ends were cut back, 3 bases at V and 10 bases at J, with 13 bases in the middle. This CDR3 spans 13 amino acids.

The chain is built from TRBV7-3 and TRBJ2-3; D call uncertain. Trimming removed 3 bases from V and 3 bases from J, with 7 bases in between. Germline CDR1 is SGHTA and CDR2 is FQGTGA. CDR3 size: 13 residues. The CDR3 loop is CASSFPGTDTQYF. CDR3 DNA: TGTGCCAGCAGCTTTCCCGGTACAGATACGCAGTATTTT.

This clone was seen just once. This rearrangement joins TRBV6-1 to TRBJ2-1, with D perhaps being TRBD1 or TRBD2 (5 bases each). Between the trimmed V and J ends, which lost 2 bases and 4 bases, there was a span of 9 bases. The CDR3 covers 14 residues. Germline V CDR1 and CDR2: MNHNS, SASEGT. This chain's CDR3 is CASSETRGYNEQFF. The CDR3, as DNA: TGTGCCAGCAGTGAAACGAGGGGTTACAATGAGCAGTTCTTC.

V gene TRBV4-3 combines with J gene TRBJ2-6, with 7 nucleotides matching TRBD2. Per the germline V gene, CDR1 is LGHNA and CDR2 is YSLEER. The CDR3 is 19 amino acids. V gave up 0 bases and J gave up 0 bases; unmatched junction bases: 8. Written as DNA, the CDR3 is TGCGCCAGCAGCCAAGAGGCGAGGGGACTAAGCTCTGGGGCCAACGTCCTGACTTTC. Its translation is CASSQEARGLSSGANVLTF.

This rearrangement joins TRBV25-1 to TRBJ2-3, with D possibly being TRBD1 (6 bases). The CDR3 extends over 14 amino acids. Germline CDR1 is MGHDK and CDR2 is SYGVNS. Trimming took 8 bases from V and 1 from J, leaving 13 bases between them. This CDR3 is CASQKQGGTDTQYF. Here the CDR3 DNA reads TGTGCCAGCCAGAAACAGGGCGGCACAGATACGCAGTATTTT.

CDR3 nucleotide sequence: TGTGCCAGCTCACCACGGGACAGGGCACCTTACGAGCAGTACTTC. Translated: CASSPRDRAPYEQYF. The chain combines TRBV18 with TRBJ2-7; 9 positions agree with TRBD1. Germline values: CDR1 KGHSH, CDR2 LQKENI. J gave up 4 bases and V 1 base, and 5 bases lay outside the gene matches. The CDR3 has 15 residues.

The chain couples TRBV6-5 to TRBJ1-1; D remains unclear. Trimming left V 4 bases short and J 4 bases short, with 7 bases between. Germline V CDR1 and CDR2: MNHEY, SVGAGI. The CDR3 spans 12 residues. The CDR3 bases are TGTGCCAGCAGTTCGCTAATCACTGAAGCTTTCTTT. Amino acids: CASSSLITEAFF.

The chain is built from TRBV2 and TRBJ2-7, with D tentatively TRBD2 (5 bases). With 3 bases removed from V and 6 bases from J, the gap between germline ends came to 12 bases. This CDR3 has 13 amino acids. CDR1 is SNHLY, CDR2 FYNNEI, per germline. CDR3 region: CASSEKRVGEQYF. CDR3 bases: TGTGCCAGCAGTGAGAAGAGGGTCGGCGAGCAGTACTTC.

This chain joins TRBV11-2 and TRBJ2-5, with 7 bases that match TRBD2. CDR1 SGHAT and CDR2 FQNNGV come from the germline V gene. The CDR3 spans 12 residues. Germline trimming cut 8 bases from V and 5 bases from J; bases unmatched to any gene: 5. The CDR3 bases are TGTGCCAGCGGGGGGGATTGGGAGACCCAGTACTTC. Translation: CASGGDWETQYF.

V usage is TRBV19 and J usage is TRBJ1-2; D not certain. Between the trimmed V and J ends, which lost 3 bases and 7 bases, there was a span of 15 bases. CDR3 length: 14 amino acids. Germline V gene sequence: CDR1 LNHDA, CDR2 SQIVND (reference sequence). As DNA, the CDR3 is TGTGCCAGTAGTATCAGTGACGCCAGATCTGGCTACACCTTC. It encodes CASSISDARSGYTF.